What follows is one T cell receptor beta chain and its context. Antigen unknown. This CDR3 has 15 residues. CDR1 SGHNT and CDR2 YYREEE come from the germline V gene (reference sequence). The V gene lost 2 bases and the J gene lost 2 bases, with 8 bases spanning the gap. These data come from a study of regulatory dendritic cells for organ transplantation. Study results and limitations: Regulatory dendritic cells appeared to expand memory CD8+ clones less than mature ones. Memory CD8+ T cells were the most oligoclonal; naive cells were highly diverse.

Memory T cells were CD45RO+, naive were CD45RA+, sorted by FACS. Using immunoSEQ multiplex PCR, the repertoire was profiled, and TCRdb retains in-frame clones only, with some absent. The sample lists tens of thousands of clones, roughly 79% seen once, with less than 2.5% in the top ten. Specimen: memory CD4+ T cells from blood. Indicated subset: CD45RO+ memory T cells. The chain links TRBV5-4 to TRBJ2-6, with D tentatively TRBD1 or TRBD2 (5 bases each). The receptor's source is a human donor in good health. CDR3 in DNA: TGTGCCAGCAGCTTTGGGGGAGCTGGGGCCAACGTCCTGACTTTC. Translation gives CASSFGGAGANVLTF.